This TCR beta chain came from a study of T-cell memory formation after mild COVID-19. CDR3 length: 15 amino acids. V lost 4 bases and J lost 2; bases outside the gene matches: 5. CDR1 and CDR2 from the germline V gene are SGHKS and YYEKEE (reference sequence). Each CDR3 protein is one row after TCRdb ran MiXCR on the 5' RACE reads. Here the sample spans around 340,000 distinct CDR3 sequences, roughly 15% being singletons. Many counts were recorded for this clonotype. The sequence was obtained from a man aged 18-30 years who had mild COVID-19 (a few samples of this study predate the infection). Cell type and time point are not known. The V gene is TRBV5-5, the J gene TRBJ2-3; 9 bases align to TRBD2. The sequenced sample consisted of PBMCs or a T cell subset sorted from them (not recorded which). CDR3 residues: CASSASGGTTDTQYF. The CDR3 DNA is TGTGCCAGCAGCGCCAGCGGGGGGACCACAGATACGCAGTATTTT.